This TCR beta chain is drawn from a study of blood T cells in healthy people across ages. Overall study results and limits: Donor CMV infection status was unknown, possibly confounding age-related changes in expanded clonotypes.

On this clonotype: Its antigen is not identified.

Alongside a J-beta primer mix, a sample-barcoded 5' primer served in a second PCR lasting roughly 7 to 11 cycles. TCRdb used MiXCR to reprocess the 5' RACE reads, holding one entry per CDR3 protein. Altogether some 1.5 million distinct CDR3 sequences are present, 28% being singletons, with the ten largest covering 7% to 9%. The CDR3 covers 15 residues. Trimming removed 0 bases at V and 5 bases at J, with 13 bases between. Germline-derived CDR1 and CDR2 are LGHDT and YNNKEL (reference sequence). The TCR was taken from a woman aged 30 to 39 in good health. Sequencing input: blood. The chain recombines TRBV3-1 with TRBJ1-1; tentatively, D is TRBD1 (6 bases). The CDR3 sequence is CASSQEHGQGTEAFF. The CDR3 region has the DNA TGTGCCAGCAGCCAAGAGCACGGTCAGGGGACTGAAGCTTTCTTT.